Below are 2 T cell receptor beta chains sequenced from a single sample in a study of human CD8 memory T cell subsets. Construction of TCR beta libraries was accomplished by means of UMI-labeled 5' RACE. From its re-call of the 5' RACE reads, TCRdb lists each CDR3 protein once, without DNA. The sample has 6,500 to 10,000 distinct CDR3 sequences. The sequencing sample was made of CD8+ T cells from PBMCs. All receptors come from a human donor in good health.

The chain links TRBV4-1 to TRBJ2-1. The CDR3 covers 13 residues. The germline CDR1 and CDR2 sequences are MGHRA and YSYEKL. The CDR3 protein is CASSQLAYNEQFF.

Frequency places this clonotype as medium-sized. The chain joins TRBV2 to TRBJ2-3; TCRdb proposes TRBD2, but this gene call is untestable without DNA. The CDR3 extends over 15 amino acids. Germline-derived CDR1 and CDR2 are SNHLY and FYNNEI. CDR3 residues: CASSPGTSSTDTQYF.